These 17 T cell receptor beta chains came from one sample sequenced in a study of T cell repertoires in cytomegalovirus infection. TCRdb processed the reads anew with MiXCR; each CDR3 protein has one entry. The table shows approximately 250,000 distinct CDR3 sequences, with 9% to 15% occurring only once. The sample was PBMCs. These receptors were obtained from a human donor in good health (CMV status not recorded). Some clones in this sample may be carry-over from other donors' samples.

This clonotype was seen at least ten times. This sequence joins TRBV28 and TRBJ1-2; maybe TRBD1 (6 bases). There are 14 residues in the CDR3. V lost 5 bases and J lost 6, with 16 bases in between. Germline CDR1 is MDHEN and CDR2 is SYDVKM. This CDR3 is CASSLGGQPNGYTF. The CDR3 nucleotides are TGTGCCAGCAGTCTCGGAGGACAGCCTAATGGCTACACCTTC.

In this sample, this clonotype turned up many times. This rearrangement joins TRBV11-3 to TRBJ2-5; 10 nucleotides align to TRBD2. Germline loops: CDR1 SGHNT, CDR2 YENEEA. The CDR3 runs 17 residues. The junction had 10 bases not matched to a gene; V was cut back by 6 bases and J by 0 bases. The CDR3 region has the DNA TGTGCCAGCAGTATCAGCAGAGCGGGAGGGTACCAAGAGACCCAGTACTTC. Amino acid sequence: CASSISRAGGYQETQYF.

This clonotype has more than one count but fewer than ten. The gene calls are TRBV6-5 and TRBJ2-1; no clear D. This CDR3 spans 15 amino acids. Trimming left V 5 bases short and J 6 bases short, with 17 bases between. Germline CDR1 reads MNHEY; CDR2 reads SVGAGI. The CDR3 loop reads CASSTTWAPSNEQFF. The CDR3 DNA reads as TGTGCCAGCAGTACAACTTGGGCCCCATCCAATGAGCAGTTCTTC.

In this sample, this clonotype turned up many times. The gene calls are TRBV29-1 and TRBJ1-2, with D possibly TRBD1 on 6 matching bases. Trimming pared 4 bases from V and 4 bases from J, leaving 13 bases between. Germline V lookup: CDR1 SQVTM, CDR2 ANQGSEA. The CDR3 is 13 amino acids. CDR3 nucleotide sequence: TGCAGCGTTGTCAGGGGAAGTCCCTATGGCTACACCTTC. The encoded protein is CSVVRGSPYGYTF.

The rearrangement uses TRBV15 and TRBJ2-7; D is unclear. The CDR3 totals 17 residues. V was shortened by 0 bases and J by 1 base, with 16 bases between the two germline ends. CDR1 and CDR2 from the germline V gene are LNHNV and YYDKDF (reference sequence). The CDR3 DNA sequence: TGTGCCACCAGCAGAGATCGGGCTGCTCGGATTTCCTACGAGCAGTACTTC. This codes for CATSRDRAARISYEQYF.

This clonotype was found many times. The CDR3 sequence: CASRNSGTRSSYEQYF. CDR3 sequence (DNA): TGTGCCAGCAGGAACTCCGGGACCCGGAGCTCCTACGAGCAGTACTTC. V usage is TRBV28 and J usage is TRBJ2-7; either TRBD1 or TRBD2 may fit D (5 bases each). The CDR3 contains 16 residues. Trimming cost V 6 bases and J 0 bases, with 18 bases left between them. In germline, CDR1 is MDHEN, CDR2 SYDVKM.

The CDR3 DNA sequence: TGCAGCGTTGAACGACAGGACGATGAGCAGTTCTTC. Its translation: CSVERQDDEQFF. The chain employs TRBV29-1 and TRBJ2-1, with D possibly TRBD1 on 6 matching bases. V shed 2 bases and J shed 8 bases, with 10 bases lying between them. The CDR3 spans 12 residues. In germline, CDR1 is SQVTM, CDR2 ANQGSEA.

The chain has TRBV19 and TRBJ2-6; TRBD2 aligns across 7 bases. This CDR3 contains 16 residues. V lost 3 bases to trimming and J lost 2 bases; unmatched junction nucleotides: 4. CDR1 is LNHDA, CDR2 SQIVND, per germline (reference sequence). The CDR3 is CASSMFRGAGANVLTF. The DNA of the CDR3 is TGTGCCAGTAGTATGTTTCGGGGGGCTGGGGCCAACGTCCTGACTTTC.

This clonotype was detected ten times or more. The rearrangement joins TRBV7-2 to TRBJ1-1, with 8 bases matching TRBD1. CDR1 and CDR2 (germline): SGHTA, FQGNSA. V lost 4 bases to trimming and J lost 7 bases; unmatched junction nucleotides: 11. The length of the CDR3 is 15 residues. The CDR3 is CASSSPRTGTFEAFF. In DNA form, the CDR3 reads TGTGCCAGCAGCTCCCCGAGGACAGGGACCTTTGAAGCTTTCTTT. The full variable domain, with the rest looked up from reference TRBV7-2 and TRBJ1-1, is GAGVSQSPSNKVTEKGKDVELRCDPISGHTALYWYRQSLGQGLEFLIYFQGNSAPDKSGLPSDRFSAERTGGSVSTLTIQRTQQEDSAVYLCASSSPRTGTFEAFFGQGTRLTVV.

V gene TRBV19 combines with J gene TRBJ1-6, with D unresolved. This CDR3 has 13 amino acids. Per the germline V gene, CDR1 is LNHDA and CDR2 is SQIVND (reference sequence). The ends were cut back, 7 bases at V and 10 bases at J, with 14 bases in the middle. The CDR3, as DNA: TGTGCCAGTAAGGAGGCGGCGGGATCACCCCTCCACTTT. It translates to CASKEAAGSPLHF.

This clonotype showed up many times. The rearrangement joins TRBV7-3 to TRBJ1-5; D remains unclear. This CDR3 spans 16 amino acids. Germline CDR1 reads SGHTA; CDR2 reads FQGTGA. With 1 base removed from V and 4 bases from J, the gap between germline ends came to 14 bases. The CDR3 reads CASSLRYSGSNQPQHF. CDR3 bases: TGTGCCAGCAGCTTAAGATACTCAGGTAGTAATCAGCCCCAGCATTTT.

CDR3 sequence (DNA): TGTGCCAGTAGTATGACGGGAGTGTCCTACAATGAGCAGTTCTTC. It yields the protein CASSMTGVSYNEQFF. This rearrangement joins TRBV19 to TRBJ2-1; D possibly corresponds to TRBD2 (6 bases). Germline CDR1 reads LNHDA; CDR2 reads SQIVND (reference sequence). The germline V and J ends were trimmed by 3 bases and 1 base, with 10 bases remaining between them. The CDR3 has 15 residues.

This chain uses TRBV19 with TRBJ2-7; D is possibly TRBD1 (6 bases). Germline values: CDR1 LNHDA, CDR2 SQIVND (reference sequence). CDR3 size: 14 residues. V lost 2 bases to trimming and J lost 7 bases, with 15 bases between them. The chain's CDR3 is CASSINGQLGEQYF. The CDR3 DNA reads TGTGCCAGTAGTATAAACGGACAGCTGGGGGAGCAGTACTTC.

This clonotype was seen at least ten times. The V call is TRBV15, the J call TRBJ2-1; 9 nucleotides agree with TRBD2. Per germline, CDR1 LNHNV and CDR2 YYDKDF (reference sequence). The CDR3 spans 16 residues. Trimming cost V 0 bases and J 4 bases; bases outside gene matches: 4. The CDR3 coding sequence is TGTGCCACCAGCAGAGAAGGGGCGGGAGGGTACAATGAGCAGTTCTTC. It yields the protein CATSREGAGGYNEQFF.

This clonotype was seen many times. The V and J genes are TRBV19 and TRBJ1-1, with D possibly matching TRBD1 (5 bases). The germline CDR1 and CDR2 sequences are LNHDA and SQIVND (reference sequence). This CDR3 contains 14 residues. V was pared by 3 bases and J by 5 bases, with 13 bases between. The CDR3 sequence is CASSIRGLETEAFF. The CDR3 DNA reads as TGTGCCAGTAGTATTAGGGGTCTGGAAACTGAAGCTTTCTTT. Full variable domain (remainder filled in from reference TRBV19 and TRBJ1-1): DGGITQSPKYLFRKEGQNVTLSCEQNLNHDAMYWYRQDPGQGLRLIYYSQIVNDFQKGDIAEGYSVSREKKESFPLTVTSAQKNPTAFYLCASSIRGLETEAFFGQGTRLTVV.

This clonotype was detected ten times or more. The CDR3 DNA reads as TGTGCCAGCCAGAGGGCTAGCGGGAGGTACCTCTACGAGCAGTACTTC. Protein product: CASQRASGRYLYEQYF. The V gene is TRBV28, the J gene TRBJ2-7, with 11 bases aligning to TRBD2. The CDR3 consists of 16 residues. Germline-derived CDR1 and CDR2 are MDHEN and SYDVKM. The V and J ends lost 8 bases and 3 bases, in that order; junction bases with no gene match: 12.

This clonotype was detected ten times or more. This chain links TRBV5-5 with TRBJ2-1; 7 nucleotides line up with TRBD2. Germline assignment: CDR1 SGHKS and CDR2 YYEKEE (reference sequence). The CDR3 has 16 residues. The ends lost 1 base at V and 0 bases at J; junction bases unmatched: 4. CDR3 in amino acids: CASSLSGRSSYNEQFF. CDR3 nucleotides: TGTGCCAGCAGCTTGTCCGGGAGGAGCTCCTACAATGAGCAGTTCTTC.